The rows below give T cell receptor beta chains drawn from one sample of a study of CD8+ T cells in alopecia areata. Clones were sequenced by immunoSEQ multiplex PCR, and TCRdb holds only the in-frame ones, with some missing. This table holds a few hundred thousand clones, roughly two fifths found once. The sample here was CD4+ T cells sorted from blood, taken at approximately week 30, from a patient treated with tofacitinib. These receptors were obtained from a human donor with alopecia areata. Each CDR3 is given with its conserved first and last residue. The order of the fields is clone size, V gene, D gene, J gene, CDR3 DNA, CDR3 protein. The D gene is left open where the match is weak. Where a row states a size, it is once, few, many or the class of an expanded clone; other rows omit it.

abundance: NA
v_gene: TRBV30
d_gene: TRBD1
j_gene: TRBJ2-5
CDR3nt: TGTGCCTTACAGGGGATAGAGACCCAGTACTTC
CDR3aa: CALQGIETQYF

abundance: NA
v_gene: TRBV10-3
d_gene: NA
j_gene: TRBJ2-3
CDR3nt: TGTGCCATCAGTGGGTCAGCGGGTACCACAGATACGCAGTATTTT
CDR3aa: CAISGSAGTTDTQYF

abundance: NA
v_gene: TRBV2
d_gene: TRBD1
j_gene: TRBJ1-5
CDR3nt: TGTGCCAGCAGTGGACAGGGTAATCAGCCCCAGCATTTT
CDR3aa: CASSGQGNQPQHF

abundance: NA
v_gene: TRBV7-3
d_gene: NA
j_gene: TRBJ1-1
CDR3nt: TGTGCCAGCAGCACCCAGGCAGGGACTGAAGCTTTCTTT
CDR3aa: CASSTQAGTEAFF

abundance: few
v_gene: TRBV4-1
d_gene: TRBD2
j_gene: TRBJ2-7
CDR3nt: TGTGCCAGCAGCCCGGGACTAGCGGCAGTGCAGTACTTC
CDR3aa: CASSPGLAAVQYF

abundance: NA
v_gene: TRBV6-5
d_gene: TRBD1
j_gene: TRBJ1-2
CDR3nt: TGTGCCAGCAGACGGGACAGCAGCTACACCTTC
CDR3aa: CASRRDSSYTF

abundance: few
v_gene: TRBV2
d_gene: NA
j_gene: TRBJ1-5
CDR3nt: TGTGCCAGCAGCGAAGCGGCTTGGCAGCCCCAGCATTTT
CDR3aa: CASSEAAWQPQHF

abundance: once
v_gene: TRBV11-2
d_gene: TRBD2
j_gene: TRBJ2-3
CDR3nt: TGTGCCAGCACCGGCGCTAGCGGGGGGTACACAGATACGCAGTATTTT
CDR3aa: CASTGASGGYTDTQYF

abundance: NA
v_gene: TRBV9
d_gene: TRBD2
j_gene: TRBJ2-2
CDR3nt: TGTGCCAGCAGCGCCCCGGGGGGGGCGAACACCGGGGAGCTGTTTTTT
CDR3aa: CASSAPGGANTGELFF

abundance: NA
v_gene: TRBV4-2
d_gene: NA
j_gene: TRBJ2-7
CDR3nt: TGTGCCAGCAGCCAAGATTTAGGGCCCTACGAGCAGTACTTC
CDR3aa: CASSQDLGPYEQYF

abundance: NA
v_gene: TRBV2
d_gene: NA
j_gene: TRBJ2-1
CDR3nt: TGTGCCAGCTTCGGCCAGAGCTCCTACAATGAGCAGTTCTTC
CDR3aa: CASFGQSSYNEQFF

abundance: few
v_gene: TRBV10-1
d_gene: NA
j_gene: TRBJ2-7
CDR3nt: TGCGCCAGCAGTGATTCCAGGGTCCTGACCTACGAGCAGTACTTC
CDR3aa: CASSDSRVLTYEQYF

abundance: NA
v_gene: TRBV7-6
d_gene: NA
j_gene: TRBJ2-7
CDR3nt: TGTGCCAGCAGCTTAGATCGGGGATTTACCTACGAGCAGTACTTC
CDR3aa: CASSLDRGFTYEQYF

abundance: NA
v_gene: TRBV6-6
d_gene: TRBD1
j_gene: TRBJ2-1
CDR3nt: TGTGCCAGCACCCGACAGGGGGTCTACAATGAGCAGTTCTTC
CDR3aa: CASTRQGVYNEQFF

abundance: NA
v_gene: TRBV2
d_gene: NA
j_gene: TRBJ1-5
CDR3nt: TGTGCCAGCAGTGAAGGTTCACCCCTTACCAATCAGCCCCAGCATTTT
CDR3aa: CASSEGSPLTNQPQHF

abundance: few
v_gene: TRBV2
d_gene: TRBD1
j_gene: TRBJ2-1
CDR3nt: TGTGCCAGCAGCGCTAAGGGGGCCGCGAATGAGCAGTTCTTC
CDR3aa: CASSAKGAANEQFF

abundance: NA
v_gene: TRBV7-6
d_gene: NA
j_gene: TRBJ1-3
CDR3nt: TGTGCCAGCAGCTTTGGGGCAGGAGGCAACTCTGGAAACACCATATATTTT
CDR3aa: CASSFGAGGNSGNTIYF

abundance: NA
v_gene: TRBV2
d_gene: NA
j_gene: TRBJ2-4
CDR3nt: TGTGCCAGCAGTGAAAGCCCGCACCCACTAGCCAAAAACATTCAGTACTTC
CDR3aa: CASSESPHPLAKNIQYF

abundance: few
v_gene: TRBV6-5
d_gene: TRBD2
j_gene: TRBJ2-7
CDR3nt: TGTGCCAGCAGTTACAGCGGGGGGACCTACGAGCAGTACTTC
CDR3aa: CASSYSGGTYEQYF

abundance: NA
v_gene: TRBV7-6
d_gene: TRBD1
j_gene: TRBJ1-4
CDR3nt: TGTGCCAGCAGCTCCGGAGGTAGATTGGGACAGGGACATGAAAAACTGTTTTTT
CDR3aa: CASSSGGRLGQGHEKLFF

abundance: many
v_gene: TRBV2
d_gene: NA
j_gene: TRBJ1-5
CDR3nt: TGTGCCAGCAGTGAAGACCCAGGAGGCAATCAGCCCCAGCATTTT
CDR3aa: CASSEDPGGNQPQHF

abundance: NA
v_gene: TRBV27
d_gene: NA
j_gene: TRBJ2-7
CDR3nt: TGTGCCAGCAGTTTATCGGGCTGGCAGGCCTCGTCCTACGAGCAGTACTTC
CDR3aa: CASSLSGWQASSYEQYF